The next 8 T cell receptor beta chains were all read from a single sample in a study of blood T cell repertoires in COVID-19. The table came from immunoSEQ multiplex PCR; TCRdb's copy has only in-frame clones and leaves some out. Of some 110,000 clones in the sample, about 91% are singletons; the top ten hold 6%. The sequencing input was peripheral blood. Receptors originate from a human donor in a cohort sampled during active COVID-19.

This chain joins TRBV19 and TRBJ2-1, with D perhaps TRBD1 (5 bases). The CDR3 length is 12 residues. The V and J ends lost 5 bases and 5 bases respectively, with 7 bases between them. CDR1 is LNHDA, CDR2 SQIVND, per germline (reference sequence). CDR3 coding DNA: TGTGCCAGTAGTTCAGGGAACAATGAGCAGTTCTTC. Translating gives CASSSGNNEQFF.

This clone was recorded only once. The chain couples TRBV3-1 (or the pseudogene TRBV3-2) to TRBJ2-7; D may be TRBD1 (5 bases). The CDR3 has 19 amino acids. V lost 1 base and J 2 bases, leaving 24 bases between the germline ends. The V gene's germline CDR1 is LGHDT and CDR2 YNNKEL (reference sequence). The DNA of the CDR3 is TGTGCCAGCAGCCAAGCACCTTGGGGCACAAGGCCACCCGCCTACGAGCAGTACTTC. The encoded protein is CASSQAPWGTRPPAYEQYF.

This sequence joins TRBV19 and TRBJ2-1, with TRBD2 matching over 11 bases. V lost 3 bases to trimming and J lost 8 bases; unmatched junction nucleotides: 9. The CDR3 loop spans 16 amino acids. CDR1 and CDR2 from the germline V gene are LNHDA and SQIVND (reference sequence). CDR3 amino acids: CASSIMTSGVRDEQFF. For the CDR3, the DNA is TGTGCCAGTAGTATCATGACTAGCGGGGTTCGGGATGAGCAGTTCTTC. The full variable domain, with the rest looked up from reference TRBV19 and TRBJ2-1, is DGGITQSPKYLFRKEGQNVTLSCEQNLNHDAMYWYRQDPGQGLRLIYYSQIVNDFQKGDIAEGYSVSREKKESFPLTVTSAQKNPTAFYLCASSIMTSGVRDEQFFGPGTRLTVL.

CDR3 DNA: TGTGCCATCAGACACTCGACTAGCGGGACCCTTGGTCCTCGCAATGAGCAGTTCTTC. It translates to CAIRHSTSGTLGPRNEQFF. The chain combines TRBV10-3 with TRBJ2-1, with TRBD2 matching 11 bases. The V gene end was trimmed by 6 bases and the J gene end by 6 bases; junction bases not matched to a gene: 19. Germline V gene data show CDR1 as ENHRY and CDR2 as SYGVKD. CDR3 length: 19 residues.

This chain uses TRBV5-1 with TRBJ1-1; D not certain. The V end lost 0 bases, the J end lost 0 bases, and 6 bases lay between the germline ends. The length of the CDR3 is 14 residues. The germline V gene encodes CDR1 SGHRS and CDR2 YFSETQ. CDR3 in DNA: TGCGCCAGCAGCTTGGGGCCTGTGAACACTGAAGCTTTCTTT. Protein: CASSLGPVNTEAFF. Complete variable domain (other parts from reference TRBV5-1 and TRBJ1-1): KAGVTQTPRYLIKTRGQQVTLSCSPISGHRSVSWYQQTPGQGLQFLFEYFSETQRNKGNFPGRFSGRQFSNSRSEMNVSTLELGDSALYLCASSLGPVNTEAFFGQGTRLTVV.

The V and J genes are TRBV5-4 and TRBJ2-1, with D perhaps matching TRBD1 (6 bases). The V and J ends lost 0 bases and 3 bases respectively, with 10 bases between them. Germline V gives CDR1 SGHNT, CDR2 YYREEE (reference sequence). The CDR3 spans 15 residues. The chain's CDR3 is CASSLDGGLYNEQFF. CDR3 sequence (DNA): TGTGCCAGCAGCTTGGATGGGGGCCTCTACAATGAGCAGTTCTTC.

CDR3 sequence: CASTEDRVFTTDEQYF. CDR3 coding DNA: TGCGCCAGCACCGAAGACAGGGTGTTTACTACTGACGAGCAGTACTTC. The J gene is TRBJ2-7, the V gene TRBV23-1, with 7 bases that match TRBD1. TRBV23-1 counts as an open reading frame of uncertain function. The CDR3 has 16 amino acids. Unmatched junction bases numbered 17, after V lost 7 bases and J lost 5 bases.

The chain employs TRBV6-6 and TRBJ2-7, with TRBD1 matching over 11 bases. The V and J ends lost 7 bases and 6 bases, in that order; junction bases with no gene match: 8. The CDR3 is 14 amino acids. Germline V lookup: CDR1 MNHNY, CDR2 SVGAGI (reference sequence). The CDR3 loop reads CASTDSGTGGEQYF. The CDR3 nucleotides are TGTGCCAGCACCGACTCCGGGACAGGGGGCGAGCAGTACTTC.